The rows below give T cell receptor beta chains drawn from one sample of a study of immune evolution from preneoplasia to lung adenocarcinoma. TCRdb's table, derived via immunoSEQ multiplex PCR, lists solely in-frame clones and lacks some. Of several thousand clones in the sample, 75% to 85% are singletons; the top ten hold approximately 2.1%. The sequenced material came from FFPE invasive lung adenocarcinoma tissue. Source of these receptors: a person between 50 and 60 years old with lung adenocarcinoma. Both conserved end residues are part of each CDR3. The D gene is left open where the match is weak. The listing skips clone size in some rows; elsewhere it reads once, few, many or a size class.

abundance: -; v_gene: TRBV6-1; d_gene: -; j_gene: TRBJ2-5; CDR3nt: TGTGCCAGCAGTCCAGGGTTCGGGCCTCAAGAGACCCAGTACTTC; CDR3aa: CASSPGFGPQETQYF
abundance: once; v_gene: TRBV5-8; d_gene: -; j_gene: TRBJ2-7; CDR3nt: TGTGCCAGCAGCTTAATAGGGACCTACGAGCAGTACTTC; CDR3aa: CASSLIGTYEQYF
abundance: -; v_gene: TRBV5-1; d_gene: -; j_gene: TRBJ1-1; CDR3nt: TGCGCCAGCATGAGGGATTCACAAGTCACTGAAGCTTTCTTT; CDR3aa: CASMRDSQVTEAFF
abundance: -; v_gene: TRBV7-8; d_gene: -; j_gene: TRBJ2-1; CDR3nt: TGTGCCAGCAGCTCACGACTAGACGACTACAATGAGCAGTTCTTC; CDR3aa: CASSSRLDDYNEQFF
abundance: -; v_gene: TRBV7-3; d_gene: TRBD1; j_gene: TRBJ2-7; CDR3nt: TGTGCCAGCAGCTACGGACAGGGCCCCTACGAGCAGTACTTC; CDR3aa: CASSYGQGPYEQYF
abundance: -; v_gene: TRBV18; d_gene: -; j_gene: TRBJ1-2; CDR3nt: TGTGCCAGCTCACCACGGCATGACTATGGCTACACCTTC; CDR3aa: CASSPRHDYGYTF
abundance: -; v_gene: TRBV5-1; d_gene: TRBD1; j_gene: TRBJ2-1; CDR3nt: TGCGCCAGCAGCTCACAGGGGACCTACAATGAGCAGTTCTTC; CDR3aa: CASSSQGTYNEQFF
abundance: -; v_gene: TRBV11-2; d_gene: TRBD1; j_gene: TRBJ2-3; CDR3nt: TGTGCCAGCAGTTTTGGGCGCGGGGGACAGGGGGCGGGAGATACGCAGTATTTT; CDR3aa: CASSFGRGGQGAGDTQYF
abundance: -; v_gene: TRBV6-4; d_gene: -; j_gene: TRBJ2-3; CDR3nt: TGTGCCAGCAGTGACCGGGGGTCGAACACAGATACGCAGTATTTT; CDR3aa: CASSDRGSNTDTQYF
abundance: -; v_gene: TRBV5-1; d_gene: -; j_gene: TRBJ1-3; CDR3nt: TGCGCCAGCAGCTTGGCCGGTGTGGGCACCATATATTTT; CDR3aa: CASSLAGVGTIYF
abundance: -; v_gene: TRBV4-1; d_gene: TRBD1; j_gene: TRBJ2-7; CDR3nt: TGCGCCAGCAGCCAGAGCTTCGACAGGGGGAACTACGAGCAGTACTTC; CDR3aa: CASSQSFDRGNYEQYF